This TCR beta chain was sequenced for a study of shared clonotypes between healthy human individuals. Study-wide points: How much donors shared clonotypes was expected to be affected by sequencing depth.

Germline CDR1 MNHEY, CDR2 SVGAGI. The CDR3 is 14 amino acids. With V trimmed by 5 bases and J by 3 bases, 3 bases remained unmatched. This clone was counted only a few times. What it recognizes is unknown. Sorted-subset replicate PCRs used around 200 ng of genomic DNA. This amount corresponded to tens of thousands of T cell genomes. Produced via immunoSEQ multiplex PCR; TCRdb's table is partial and in-frame only. The table has 950,000 to 1,200,000 clones, 70% to 80% seen once; the top ten hold 0.7% to 0.95%. Sample: memory CD4+ T cells from PBMCs. The subset here: CD45RA-negative fraction. The sequence was collected from a man aged 18 to 35 in good health. Some clones in this sample may be carry-over from other donors' samples. The gene calls are TRBV6-5 and TRBJ1-5; 8 nucleotides match TRBD1. This CDR3 reads CASSRQGNNQPQHF. The CDR3 DNA reads as TGTGCCAGCAGTCGACAGGGGAACAATCAGCCCCAGCATTTT.